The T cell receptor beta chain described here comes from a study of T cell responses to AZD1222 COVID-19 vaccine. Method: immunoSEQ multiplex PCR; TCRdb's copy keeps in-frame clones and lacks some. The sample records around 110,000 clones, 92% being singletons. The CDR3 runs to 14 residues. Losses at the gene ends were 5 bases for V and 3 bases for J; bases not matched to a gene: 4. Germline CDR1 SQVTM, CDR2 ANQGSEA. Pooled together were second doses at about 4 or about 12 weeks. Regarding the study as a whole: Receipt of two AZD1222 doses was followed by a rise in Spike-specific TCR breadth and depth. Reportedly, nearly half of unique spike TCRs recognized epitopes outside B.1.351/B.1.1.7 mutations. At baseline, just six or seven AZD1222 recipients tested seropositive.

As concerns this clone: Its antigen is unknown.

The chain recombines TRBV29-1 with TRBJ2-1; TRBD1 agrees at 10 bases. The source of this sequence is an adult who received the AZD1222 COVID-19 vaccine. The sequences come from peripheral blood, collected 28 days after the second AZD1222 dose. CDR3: CSVYRDRGYNEQFF. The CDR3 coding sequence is TGCAGCGTTTACCGGGACAGGGGCTACAATGAGCAGTTCTTC.